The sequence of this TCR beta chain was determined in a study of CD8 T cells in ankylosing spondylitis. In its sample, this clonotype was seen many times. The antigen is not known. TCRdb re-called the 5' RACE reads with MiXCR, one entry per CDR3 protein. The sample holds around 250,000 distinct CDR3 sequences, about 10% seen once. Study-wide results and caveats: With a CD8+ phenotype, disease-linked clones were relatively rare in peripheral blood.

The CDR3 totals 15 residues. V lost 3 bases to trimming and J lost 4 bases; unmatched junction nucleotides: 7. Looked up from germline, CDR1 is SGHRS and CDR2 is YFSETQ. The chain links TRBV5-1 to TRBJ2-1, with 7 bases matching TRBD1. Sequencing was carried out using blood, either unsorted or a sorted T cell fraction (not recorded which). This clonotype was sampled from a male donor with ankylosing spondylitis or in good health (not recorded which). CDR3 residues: CASSSRTGRYNEQFF. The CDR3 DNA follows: TGCGCCAGCAGCTCTCGGACAGGAAGATACAATGAGCAGTTCTTC.